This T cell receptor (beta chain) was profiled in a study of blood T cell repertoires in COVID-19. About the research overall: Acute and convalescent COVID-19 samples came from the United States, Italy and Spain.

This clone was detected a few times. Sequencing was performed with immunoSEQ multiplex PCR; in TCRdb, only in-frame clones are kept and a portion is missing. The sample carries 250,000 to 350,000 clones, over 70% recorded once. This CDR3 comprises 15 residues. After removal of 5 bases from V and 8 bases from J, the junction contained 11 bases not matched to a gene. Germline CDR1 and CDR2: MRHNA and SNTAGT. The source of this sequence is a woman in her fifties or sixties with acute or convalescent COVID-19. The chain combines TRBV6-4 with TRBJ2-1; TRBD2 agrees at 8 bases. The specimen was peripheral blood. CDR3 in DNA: TGTGCCAGCAGTCCGGATGGGACTAGTGGGTATGAGCAGTTCTTC. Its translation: CASSPDGTSGYEQFF.